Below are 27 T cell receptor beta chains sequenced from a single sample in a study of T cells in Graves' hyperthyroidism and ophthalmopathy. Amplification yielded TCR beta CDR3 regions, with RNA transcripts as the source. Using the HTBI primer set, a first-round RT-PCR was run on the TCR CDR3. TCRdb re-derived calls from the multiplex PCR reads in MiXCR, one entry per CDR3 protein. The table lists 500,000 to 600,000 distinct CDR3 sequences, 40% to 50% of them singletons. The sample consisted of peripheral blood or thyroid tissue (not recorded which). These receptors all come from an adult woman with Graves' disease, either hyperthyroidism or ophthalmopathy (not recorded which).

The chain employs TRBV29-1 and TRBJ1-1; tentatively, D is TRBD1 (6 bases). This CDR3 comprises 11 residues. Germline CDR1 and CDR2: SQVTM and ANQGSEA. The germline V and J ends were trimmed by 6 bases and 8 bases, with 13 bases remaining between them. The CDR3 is CSVAVTGEAFF. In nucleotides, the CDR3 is TGCAGCGTAGCTGTGACAGGAGAAGCTTTCTTT.

The CDR3 DNA is TGCAGCGTTGTCCGGACGGTCACTGAAGCTTTCTTT. It is translated as CSVVRTVTEAFF. The V and J genes are TRBV29-1 and TRBJ1-1, with D uncertain. Deletions cut 4 bases from V and 4 bases from J, with 10 bases between. CDR1 and CDR2 from the germline V gene are SQVTM and ANQGSEA. The CDR3 extends over 12 amino acids.

In DNA, the CDR3 is TGCGCCAGCAGCGGGACTAGCGGGAGGGCCTCGGTAACAGATACGCAGTATTTT. This encodes CASSGTSGRASVTDTQYF. V usage is TRBV5-1 and J usage is TRBJ2-3, with TRBD2 matching 16 bases. V shed 4 bases, J shed 3 bases, and the junction held 8 bases outside the gene matches. The length of the CDR3 is 18 residues. Germline loops: CDR1 SGHRS, CDR2 YFSETQ.

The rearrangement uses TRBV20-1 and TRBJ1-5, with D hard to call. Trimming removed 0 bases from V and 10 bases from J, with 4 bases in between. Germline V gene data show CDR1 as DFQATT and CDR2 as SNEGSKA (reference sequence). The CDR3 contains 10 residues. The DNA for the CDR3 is TGCAGTGCTAGAGATAATCCCCAGCATTTT. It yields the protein CSARDNPQHF.

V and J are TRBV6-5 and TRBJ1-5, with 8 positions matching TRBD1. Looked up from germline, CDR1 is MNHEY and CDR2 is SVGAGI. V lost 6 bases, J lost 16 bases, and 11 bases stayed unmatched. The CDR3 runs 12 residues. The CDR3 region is CASSREGDRLHF. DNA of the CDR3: TGTGCCAGCAGCCGAGAGGGGGACAGGCTACATTTT.

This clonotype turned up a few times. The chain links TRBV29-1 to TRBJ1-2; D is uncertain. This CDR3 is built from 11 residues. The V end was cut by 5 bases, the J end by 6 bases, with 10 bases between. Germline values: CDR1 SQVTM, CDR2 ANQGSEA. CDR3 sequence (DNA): TGCAGCGTTCTTGGAGCAGATGGCTACACCTTC. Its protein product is CSVLGADGYTF.

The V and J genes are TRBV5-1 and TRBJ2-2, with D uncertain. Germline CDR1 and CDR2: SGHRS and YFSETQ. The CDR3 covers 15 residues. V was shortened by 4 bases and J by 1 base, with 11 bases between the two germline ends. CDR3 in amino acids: CASSLRLLNTGELFF. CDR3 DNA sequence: TGCGCCAGCAGCCTCCGACTGCTGAACACCGGGGAGCTGTTTTTT.

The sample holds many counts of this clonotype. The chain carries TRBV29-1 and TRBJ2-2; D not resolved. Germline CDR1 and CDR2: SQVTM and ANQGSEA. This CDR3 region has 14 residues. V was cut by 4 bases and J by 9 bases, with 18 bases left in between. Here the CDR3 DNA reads TGCAGCGTTGTAGGCGGCCTTAATCCCAGGGAGCTGTTTTTT. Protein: CSVVGGLNPRELFF.

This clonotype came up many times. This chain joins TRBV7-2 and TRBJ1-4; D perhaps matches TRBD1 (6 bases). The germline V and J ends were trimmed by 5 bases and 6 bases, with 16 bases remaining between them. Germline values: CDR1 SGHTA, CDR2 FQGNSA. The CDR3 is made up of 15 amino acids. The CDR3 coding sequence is TGTGCCAGCAGCCCTCTGACAGGACGGTATGAAAAACTGTTTTTT. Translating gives CASSPLTGRYEKLFF.

The CDR3 region is CASSEVDLGFSYEQYF. The CDR3 DNA follows: TGCGCCAGCAGCGAAGTGGATCTGGGCTTCTCCTACGAGCAGTACTTC. The chain links TRBV4-1 to TRBJ2-7; the D is unclear. The germline CDR1 and CDR2 sequences are MGHRA and YSYEKL. The CDR3 contains 16 residues. V was clipped by 5 bases and J by 0 bases, with 17 bases between them.

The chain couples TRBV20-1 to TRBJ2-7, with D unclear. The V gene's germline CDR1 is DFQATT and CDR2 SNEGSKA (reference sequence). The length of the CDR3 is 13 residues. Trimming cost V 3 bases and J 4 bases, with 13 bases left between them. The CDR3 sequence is CSASIGRVYEQYF. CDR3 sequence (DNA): TGCAGTGCTAGTATCGGCAGAGTGTACGAGCAGTACTTC.

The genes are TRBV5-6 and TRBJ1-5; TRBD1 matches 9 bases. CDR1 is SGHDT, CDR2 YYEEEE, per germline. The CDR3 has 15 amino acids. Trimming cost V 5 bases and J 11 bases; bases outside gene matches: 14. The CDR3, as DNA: TGTGCCAGCAGATCCCGGGACAGGGTAAAAGAGACCCAGCATTTT. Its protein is CASRSRDRVKETQHF.

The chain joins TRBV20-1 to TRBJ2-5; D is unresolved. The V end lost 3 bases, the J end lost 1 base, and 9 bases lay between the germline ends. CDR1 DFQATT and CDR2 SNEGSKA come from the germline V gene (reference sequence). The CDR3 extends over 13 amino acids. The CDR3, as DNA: TGCAGTGCTAGGGACGCAAGCCAAGAGACCCAGTACTTC. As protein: CSARDASQETQYF.

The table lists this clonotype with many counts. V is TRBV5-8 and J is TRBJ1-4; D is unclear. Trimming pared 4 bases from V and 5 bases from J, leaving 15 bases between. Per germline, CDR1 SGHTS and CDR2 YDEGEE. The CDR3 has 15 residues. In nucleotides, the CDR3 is TGTGCCAGCAGCCCGGGCGGCCAAGGGAATGAAAAACTGTTTTTT. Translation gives CASSPGGQGNEKLFF.

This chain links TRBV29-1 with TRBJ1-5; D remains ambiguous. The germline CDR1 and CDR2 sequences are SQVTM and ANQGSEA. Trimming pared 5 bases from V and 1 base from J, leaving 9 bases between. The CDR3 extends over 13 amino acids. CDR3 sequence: CSVLDESNQPQHF. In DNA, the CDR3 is TGCAGCGTTCTCGACGAAAGCAATCAGCCCCAGCATTTT. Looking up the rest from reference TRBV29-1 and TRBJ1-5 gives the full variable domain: SAVISQKPSRDICQRGTSLTIQCQVDSQVTMMFWYRQQPGQSLTLIATANQGSEATYESGFVIDKFPISRPNLTFSTLTVSNMSPEDSSIYLCSVLDESNQPQHFGDGTRLSIL.

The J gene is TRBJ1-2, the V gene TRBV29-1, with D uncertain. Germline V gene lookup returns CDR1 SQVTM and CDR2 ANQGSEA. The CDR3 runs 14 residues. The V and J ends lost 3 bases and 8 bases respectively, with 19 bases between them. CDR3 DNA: TGCAGCGTTGATCGGTCGGGAGACGGCGACGGCTACACCTTC. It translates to CSVDRSGDGDGYTF.

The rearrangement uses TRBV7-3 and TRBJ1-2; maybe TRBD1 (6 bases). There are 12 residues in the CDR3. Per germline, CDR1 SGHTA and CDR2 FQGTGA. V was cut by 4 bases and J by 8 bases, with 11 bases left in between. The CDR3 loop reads CASSYPGHGYTF. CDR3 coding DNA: TGTGCCAGCAGCTACCCGGGACACGGCTACACCTTC.

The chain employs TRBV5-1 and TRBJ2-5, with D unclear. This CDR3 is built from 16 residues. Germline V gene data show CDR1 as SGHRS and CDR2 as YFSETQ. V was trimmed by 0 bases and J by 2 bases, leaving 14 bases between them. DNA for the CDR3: TGCGCCAGCAGCTTGGATGTAGGAGCTTTGCAAGAGACCCAGTACTTC. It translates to CASSLDVGALQETQYF. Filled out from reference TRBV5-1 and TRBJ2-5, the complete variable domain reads KAGVTQTPRYLIKTRGQQVTLSCSPISGHRSVSWYQQTPGQGLQFLFEYFSETQRNKGNFPGRFSGRQFSNSRSEMNVSTLELGDSALYLCASSLDVGALQETQYFGPGTRLLVL.

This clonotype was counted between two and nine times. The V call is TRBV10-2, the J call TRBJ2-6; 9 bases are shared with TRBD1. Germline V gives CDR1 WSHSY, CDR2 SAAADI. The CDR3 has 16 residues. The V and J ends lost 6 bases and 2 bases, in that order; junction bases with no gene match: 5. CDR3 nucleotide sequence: TGCGCCAGCAGGGGACAGGGTTTCCCTGGGGCCAACGTCCTGACTTTC. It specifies CASRGQGFPGANVLTF.

The CDR3 region has the DNA TGTGCCAGTAGTCCGATAGGGACACCTAATCAGCCCCTCCACTTT. Protein product: CASSPIGTPNQPLHF. The V call is TRBV19, the J call TRBJ1-6; D is perhaps TRBD1 (6 bases). The CDR3 is made up of 15 amino acids. V lost 5 bases to trimming and J lost 13 bases, with 21 bases between them. Germline CDR1 is LNHDA and CDR2 is SQIVND (reference sequence). The whole variable domain, filled in from reference TRBV19 and TRBJ1-6, reads DGGITQSPKYLFRKEGQNVTLSCEQNLNHDAMYWYRQDPGQGLRLIYYSQIVNDFQKGDIAEGYSVSREKKESFPLTVTSAQKNPTAFYLCASSPIGTPNQPLHFGNGTRLTVT.

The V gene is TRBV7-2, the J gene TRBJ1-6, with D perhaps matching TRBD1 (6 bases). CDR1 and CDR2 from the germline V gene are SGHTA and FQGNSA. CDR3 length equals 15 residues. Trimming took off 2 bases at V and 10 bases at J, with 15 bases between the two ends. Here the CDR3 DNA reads TGTGCCAGCAGCTTAAGAGGGGGAGGTGACTCACCCCTCCACTTT. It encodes CASSLRGGGDSPLHF.

CDR3 DNA: TGTGCCAGCAGCTTACCTCGCCTTACAGGGAACGAGCAGTACTTC. As protein: CASSLPRLTGNEQYF. The V and J genes are TRBV7-2 and TRBJ2-7, with D possibly TRBD1 on 6 matching bases. Germline loops: CDR1 SGHTA, CDR2 FQGNSA. V gave up 2 bases and J gave up 5 bases, with 16 bases separating them. This CDR3 has 15 amino acids.

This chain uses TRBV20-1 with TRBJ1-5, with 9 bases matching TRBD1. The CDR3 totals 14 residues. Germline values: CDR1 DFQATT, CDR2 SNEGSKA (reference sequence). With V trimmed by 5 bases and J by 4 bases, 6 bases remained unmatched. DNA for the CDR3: TGCAGTGCTCAGACAGGGGGATGGAATCAGCCCCAGCATTTT. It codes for CSAQTGGWNQPQHF.

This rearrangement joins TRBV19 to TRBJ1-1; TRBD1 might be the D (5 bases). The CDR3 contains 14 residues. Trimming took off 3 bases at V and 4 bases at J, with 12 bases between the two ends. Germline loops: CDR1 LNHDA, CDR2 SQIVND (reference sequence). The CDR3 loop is CASSIRARSTEAFF. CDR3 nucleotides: TGTGCCAGTAGTATCAGGGCACGGAGCACTGAAGCTTTCTTT.

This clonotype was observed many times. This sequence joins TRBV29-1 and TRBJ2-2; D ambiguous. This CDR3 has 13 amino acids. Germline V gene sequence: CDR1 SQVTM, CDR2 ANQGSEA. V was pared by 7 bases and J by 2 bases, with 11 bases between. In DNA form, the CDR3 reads TGCAGCGCCGTCCGTCGCAACACCGGGGAGCTGTTTTTT. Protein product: CSAVRRNTGELFF.

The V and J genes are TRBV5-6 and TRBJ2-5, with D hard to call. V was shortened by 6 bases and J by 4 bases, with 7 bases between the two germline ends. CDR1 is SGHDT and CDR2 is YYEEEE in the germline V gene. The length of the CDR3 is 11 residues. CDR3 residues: CASTVRETQYF. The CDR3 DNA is TGTGCCAGCACCGTGAGAGAGACCCAGTACTTC. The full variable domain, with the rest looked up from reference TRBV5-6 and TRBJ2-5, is DAGVTQSPTHLIKTRGQQVTLRCSPKSGHDTVSWYQQALGQGPQFIFQYYEEEERQRGNFPDRFSGHQFPNYSSELNVNALLLGDSALYLCASTVRETQYFGPGTRLLVL.

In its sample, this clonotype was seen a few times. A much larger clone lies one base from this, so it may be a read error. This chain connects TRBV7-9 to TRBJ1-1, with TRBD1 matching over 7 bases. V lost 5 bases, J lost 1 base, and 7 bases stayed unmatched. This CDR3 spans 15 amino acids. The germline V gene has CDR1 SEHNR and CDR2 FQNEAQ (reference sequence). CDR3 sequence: CASSHPTGTNTEAFF. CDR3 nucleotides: TGTGCCAGCAGCCACCCGACAGGGACGAACACTGAAGCTTTCTTT.